This is a list of T cell receptor beta chains from one sample in a study of blood T cell repertoires in COVID-19. Measured with immunoSEQ multiplex PCR; TCRdb has only the in-frame clones, and not every one. The sample shows about 170,000 clones, around 80% of them seen only once. Sequencing was carried out using peripheral blood. Receptors were obtained from a woman aged 65 to 85 with COVID-19, enrolled during active disease. Each CDR3 is given with its conserved first and last residue. Fields, in order: J gene, V gene, CDR3 protein.

TRBJ1-5 TRBV7-2 CASSSGGSKANQPQHF
TRBJ2-2 TRBV11-2 CASSLIVSGELFF
TRBJ2-2 TRBV7-8 CASSGGRSGTGNTGELFF
TRBJ2-3 TRBV19 CASSMGPDTQYF
TRBJ1-4 TRBV28 CATIQGGEEKLFF
TRBJ1-1 TRBV24-1 CATSVAGGYEAFF
TRBJ1-5 TRBV7-9 CASSGQSNQPQHF
TRBJ2-1 TRBV5-1 CASRYDTGSNEQFF
TRBJ1-1 TRBV12-3/TRBV12-4 CASSWGGDTEAFF
TRBJ2-2 TRBV15 CATSRARGGDGELFF
TRBJ1-6 TRBV18 CASSPRGLESPLHF
TRBJ1-1 TRBV7-6 CASILNPGTGNTEAFF
TRBJ1-1 TRBV6-1 CASSEAATGNTEAFF
TRBJ2-7 TRBV24-1 CALTIRGAAYEQYF
TRBJ1-1 TRBV27 CASSLLRGEAFF
TRBJ2-3 TRBV28 CASTDSRSTDTQYF
TRBJ1-6 TRBV12-3/TRBV12-4 CASRGGPGSPLHF
TRBJ1-1 TRBV11-2 CASSLGGDTEAFF
TRBJ1-2 TRBV3-1/TRBV3-2 CASSQTNRGPYGYTF
TRBJ2-1 TRBV5-1 CASSPLWEGDYNEQFF
TRBJ1-2 TRBV3-1/TRBV3-2 CASSLRQVSYGYTF
TRBJ1-2 TRBV5-1 CVSSLEPGLAGGYTF
TRBJ2-5 TRBV27 CASSRPGTGRQETQYF
TRBJ1-2 TRBV24-1 CATGSTGAKGYTF
TRBJ2-5 TRBV4-1 CASSQVEVRWETQYF
TRBJ2-5 TRBV15 CATSRDRKETQYF
TRBJ2-7 TRBV7-9 CASSSGGSYEQYF
TRBJ2-1 TRBV30 CAWRSRTSGIGEQFF
TRBJ2-2 TRBV5-1 CASSLGTGEGDTGELFF
TRBJ1-2 TRBV3-1/TRBV3-2 CASSQESLHGYTF
TRBJ2-7 TRBV10-3 CAISGRTLEGLYEQYF
TRBJ2-2 TRBV2 CASRDSGGAPGELFF
TRBJ1-2 TRBV6-5 CASRSGEGYTF
TRBJ2-5 TRBV9 CASSVGATNKIQETQYF
TRBJ1-1 TRBV27 CASSLVPRGSTEAFF
TRBJ1-6 TRBV28 CAGNRGRNSPLHF
TRBJ2-3 TRBV28 CASSAGTAYTDTQYF
TRBJ1-2 TRBV19 CASSARTGTDSDYTF
TRBJ1-5 TRBV7-2 CASSRGGPGSNQPQHF
TRBJ1-5 TRBV6-1 CASSERDINQPQHF
TRBJ2-1 TRBV24-1 CATSDASGAYNEQFF
TRBJ2-3 TRBV29-1 CSVPRGFSTDTQYF
TRBJ1-3 TRBV5-5 CASSLAGLGNTIYF